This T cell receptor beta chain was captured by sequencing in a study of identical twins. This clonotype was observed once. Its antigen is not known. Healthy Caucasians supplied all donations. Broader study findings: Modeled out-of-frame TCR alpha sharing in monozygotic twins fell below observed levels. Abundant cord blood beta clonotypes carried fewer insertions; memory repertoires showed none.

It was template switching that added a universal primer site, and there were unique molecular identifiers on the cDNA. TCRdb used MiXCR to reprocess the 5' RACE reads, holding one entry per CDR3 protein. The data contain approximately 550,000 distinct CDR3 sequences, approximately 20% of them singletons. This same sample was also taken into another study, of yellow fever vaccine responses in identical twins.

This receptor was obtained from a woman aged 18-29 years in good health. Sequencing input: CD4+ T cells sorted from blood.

The CDR3 sequence: CASRVDTTDTQYF. CDR3 in DNA: TGTGCCAGCAGGGTCGACACCACAGATACGCAGTATTTT. This sequence joins TRBV6-2 or TRBV6-3 and TRBJ2-3, with D unresolved. From germline, CDR1 is MNHEY and CDR2 SVGEGT. Trimming stripped 6 bases from V and 2 bases from J, with 9 bases between. CDR3 length: 13 residues.